The present entry profiles one T cell receptor (beta chain) with its context. The antigen it binds to is not known. No much larger clonotype is one base removed from it; base qualities were not supplied. These data originate in a study of blood T cell repertoires in COVID-19 (dated by TCRdb to the early 2020s). A note on the overall study: Samples covering the acute and convalescent phases of COVID-19 were provided by collaborators in the United States, Italy and Spain. The material from the prospective study consisted of cDNA or gDNA derived from T cells, B-cell-depleted T cells, or PBMCs. The dataset comprised deeply sampled blood TCRbeta repertoires from subjects exposed to, actively infected with, or recovered from COVID-19. Nearly every sample came with metadata listing a de-identified subject ID, COVID-19 status, age in years and sex. The repertoires were released in a freely available public database meant as a resource for research on the immune response to SARS-CoV-2. HLA class I and class II types, where available, came from metadata supplied by the sample provider rather than from assay-based typing. Samples were obtained from the ongoing ImmuneRACE study (first 160 participants) and from 1,000 to 1,500 subjects provided by 6 global collaborators. Broader findings and caveats from the paper: Clinical and demographic metadata were provided uncurated, with the amount varying by source and participant.

The immunoSEQ Assay, a bias-controlled multiplex PCR, was used to amplify TCRbeta CDR3 regions from genomic DNA. Under the source paper's analysis protocol: Within the assay, amplification of reference gene primers was used to estimate how many nucleated cells each sample contained. Sequence reads were collapsed and filtered to measure the absolute abundance of every unique TCRbeta CDR3 rearrangement. For each sample, productive Simpson clonality was calculated by taking the square root of Simpson's diversity index across productive rearrangements. The immuneACCESS repertoire file appears here via TCRdb, limited to in-frame rearrangements. These files lack a portion of the clones; in checked studies, under half of the deficit traces to unresolved V genes, and the cause of the others is not known. V and J calls and clone size are copied from that table; D and trimming were computed from the DNA. This sample is represented by some 270,000 clones; over 75% of them were singletons. 9.1% of the sample is held by the ten biggest clonotypes.

Participants in the prospective study were aged 18 to 89 years, lived in 20 to 25 United States geographic areas, and enrolled through a virtual design. To assign participants to cohorts, the prospective study relied on clinical history that participants themselves reported in a screening survey and a study questionnaire. Each participant in the prospective study had whole blood, serum and a nasopharyngeal or oropharyngeal swab collected by mobile phlebotomists. Participants in the prospective study had the option to provide additional blood draws and questionnaires over a roughly two-month period. Before DNA extraction, prospective study blood samples were shipped either frozen or at room temperature. V gives up 1 base and J gives up 5 bases, and the segment between their germline ends measures 8 bases. The cysteine opens and the phenylalanine closes a CDR3 of 13 amino acids. The DNA shown is the 39-base CDR3, in frame from base 1. Per the germline V gene, SGHVS is the CDR1 and FQNEAQ is the CDR2.

The sequenced sample was PBMCs or T cells enriched from blood (not recorded which). The sequence joins TRBV7-8 to TRBJ1-2; the D region possibly corresponds to TRBD1 (6 bases align). The TCR originated in a woman aged 45-60 years with acute COVID-19. CDR3 protein: CASSLDRAYGYTF. Read as DNA, the sequence is TGTGCCAGCAGCTTAGACAGGGCGTATGGCTACACCTTC.